These T cell receptor beta chains were read from a single sample in a study of identical twins. TCRdb re-called the 5' RACE reads through MiXCR, storing one row per CDR3 protein. The profile shows approximately 680,000 distinct CDR3 sequences, around 7.5% of them singletons. A further study also used this sample, focusing on yellow fever vaccine responses in identical twins.

The sample was PBMCs. These TCRs come from a woman younger than 30 in good health. Each CDR3 is given with its conserved first and last residue. The order of the fields is J gene, V gene, clone size, D gene, CDR3 protein, CDR3 DNA. A D gene is named only where the DNA matches it firmly. Clone size is shown for a subset of rows, as once, few, many or a class of expanded clone.

TRBJ2-1 | TRBV27 | NA | TRBD2 | CASSLEAGASYNEQFF | TGTGCCAGCAGTTTAGAAGCGGGGGCTTCCTACAATGAGCAGTTCTTC
TRBJ2-1 | TRBV20-1 | many | TRBD2 | CSASLAGGVDNEQFF | TGCAGTGCTAGCCTAGCCGGGGGGGTAGACAATGAGCAGTTCTTC
TRBJ2-7 | TRBV27 | NA | NA | CASSFWGAEQYF | TGTGCCAGCAGTTTTTGGGGAGCCGAGCAGTACTTC
TRBJ2-1 | TRBV10-3 | NA | NA | CAISPTGGSRNEQFF | TGTGCCATCAGCCCTACGGGGGGCTCCAGGAATGAGCAGTTCTTC
TRBJ2-1 | TRBV5-6 | NA | NA | CASSLTGNYNEQFF | TGTGCCAGCAGCTTGACAGGGAACTACAATGAGCAGTTCTTC
TRBJ2-7 | TRBV20-1 | many | NA | CSAPDGRYEQYF | TGCAGTGCTCCTGACGGTCGATACGAGCAGTACTTC
TRBJ1-1 | TRBV7-9 | NA | NA | CASTFARGGTEAFF | TGTGCCAGCACCTTCGCAAGGGGGGGCACTGAAGCTTTCTTT
TRBJ1-2 | TRBV28 | NA | NA | CASSFHPTGGDINYGYTF | TGTGCCAGCAGTTTCCATCCCACGGGAGGCGATATTAACTATGGCTACACCTTC
TRBJ2-1 | TRBV5-6 | once | TRBD2 | CASSSGRVAGANEQFF | TGTGCCAGCAGTTCCGGGAGGGTAGCGGGAGCAAATGAGCAGTTCTTC
TRBJ2-3 | TRBV20-1 | NA | TRBD2 | CSARTSGSLDTQYF | TGCAGTGCTAGGACTAGCGGGAGTTTGGATACGCAGTATTTT
TRBJ2-3 | TRBV2 | few | NA | CASTPLERQNTDTQYF | TGTGCCTCAACGCCCTTGGAGCGGCAAAACACAGATACGCAGTATTTT
TRBJ2-3 | TRBV11-2 | NA | TRBD2 | CASSAALYLAGFTDTQYF | TGTGCCAGCAGCGCCGCCCTCTATCTAGCGGGGTTCACAGATACGCAGTATTTT
TRBJ2-1 | TRBV14 | few | NA | CASSRTYGRIYNEQFF | TGTGCCAGCAGCCGTACGTATGGCCGTATCTACAATGAGCAGTTCTTC
TRBJ2-3 | TRBV10-3 | many | NA | CAIRESGTRTDTQYF | TGTGCCATCAGGGAATCCGGGACGCGCACAGATACGCAGTATTTT
TRBJ1-5 | TRBV5-1 | many | TRBD1 | CASRQDRVSNQPQHF | TGCGCCAGCAGACAGGACAGGGTGAGCAATCAGCCCCAGCATTTT
TRBJ2-3 | TRBV5-1 | few | TRBD2 | CASSFGSGGADTQYF | TGCGCCAGCAGCTTCGGTAGCGGGGGGGCAGATACGCAGTATTTT
TRBJ2-4 | TRBV27 | few | TRBD1 | CASRATGGDEAKNIQYF | TGTGCCAGCAGAGCCACAGGGGGCGATGAGGCCAAAAACATTCAGTACTTC
TRBJ1-1 | TRBV18 | many | NA | CASSSAAGSTEAFF | TGTGCCAGCTCCTCGGCCGCGGGGAGCACTGAAGCTTTCTTT